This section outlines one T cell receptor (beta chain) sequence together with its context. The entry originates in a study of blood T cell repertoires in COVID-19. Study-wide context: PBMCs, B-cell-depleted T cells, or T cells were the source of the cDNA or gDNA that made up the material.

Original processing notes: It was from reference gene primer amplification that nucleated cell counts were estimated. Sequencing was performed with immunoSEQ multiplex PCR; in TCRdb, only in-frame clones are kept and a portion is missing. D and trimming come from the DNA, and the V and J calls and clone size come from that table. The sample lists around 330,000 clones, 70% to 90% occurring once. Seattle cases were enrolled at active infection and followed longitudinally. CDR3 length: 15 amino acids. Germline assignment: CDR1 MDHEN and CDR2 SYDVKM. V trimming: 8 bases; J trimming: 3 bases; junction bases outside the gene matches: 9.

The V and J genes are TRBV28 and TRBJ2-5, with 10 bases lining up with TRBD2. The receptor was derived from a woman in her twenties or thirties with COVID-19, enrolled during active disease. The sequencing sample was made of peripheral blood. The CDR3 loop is CASVGLAGAKETQYF. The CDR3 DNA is TGTGCCAGCGTTGGGCTAGCGGGGGCCAAAGAGACCCAGTACTTC. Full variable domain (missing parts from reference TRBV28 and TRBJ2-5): DVKVTQSSRYLVKRTGEKVFLECVQDMDHENMFWYRQDPGLGLRLIYFSYDVKMKEKGDIPEGYSVSREKKERFSLILESASTNQTSMYLCASVGLAGAKETQYFGPGTRLLVL.